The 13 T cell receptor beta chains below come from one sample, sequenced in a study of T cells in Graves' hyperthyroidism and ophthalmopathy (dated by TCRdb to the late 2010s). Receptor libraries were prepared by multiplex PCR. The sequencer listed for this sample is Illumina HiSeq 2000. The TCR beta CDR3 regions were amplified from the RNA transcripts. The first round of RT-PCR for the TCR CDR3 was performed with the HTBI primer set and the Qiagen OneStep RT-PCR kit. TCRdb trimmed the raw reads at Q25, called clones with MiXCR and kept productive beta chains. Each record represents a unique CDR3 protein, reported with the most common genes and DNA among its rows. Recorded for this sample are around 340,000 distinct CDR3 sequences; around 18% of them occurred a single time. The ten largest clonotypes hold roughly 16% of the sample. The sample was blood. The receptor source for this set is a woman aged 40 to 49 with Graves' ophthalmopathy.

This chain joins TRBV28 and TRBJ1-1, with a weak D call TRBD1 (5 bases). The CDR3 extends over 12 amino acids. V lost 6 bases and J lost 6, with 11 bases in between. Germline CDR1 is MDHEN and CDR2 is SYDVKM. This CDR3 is CASSSGSPEAFF. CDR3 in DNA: TGTGCCAGCAGCTCAGGGAGCCCTGAAGCTTTCTTT.

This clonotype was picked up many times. The CDR3 region is CASSLAGGHNQPQHF. The CDR3 DNA is TGTGCCAGCAGTTTAGCCGGGGGGCACAATCAGCCCCAGCATTTT. The chain links TRBV12-3 or TRBV12-4 to TRBJ1-5; tentatively, D is TRBD1 (6 bases). V gave up 0 bases and J gave up 3 bases, with 9 bases separating them. The CDR3 is 15 amino acids.

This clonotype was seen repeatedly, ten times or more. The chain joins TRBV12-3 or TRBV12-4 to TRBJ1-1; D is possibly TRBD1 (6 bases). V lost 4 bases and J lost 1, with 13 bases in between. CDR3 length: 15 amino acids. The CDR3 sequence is CASSSSGTTNTEAFF. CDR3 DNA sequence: TGTGCCAGCAGTTCCTCCGGGACAACGAACACTGAAGCTTTCTTT.

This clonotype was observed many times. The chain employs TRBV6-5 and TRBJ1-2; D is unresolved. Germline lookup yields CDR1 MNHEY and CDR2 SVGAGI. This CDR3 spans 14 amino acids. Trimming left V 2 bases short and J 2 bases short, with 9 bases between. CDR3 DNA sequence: TGTGCCAGCAGTTACCGATCTTACAACTATGGCTACACCTTC. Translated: CASSYRSYNYGYTF.

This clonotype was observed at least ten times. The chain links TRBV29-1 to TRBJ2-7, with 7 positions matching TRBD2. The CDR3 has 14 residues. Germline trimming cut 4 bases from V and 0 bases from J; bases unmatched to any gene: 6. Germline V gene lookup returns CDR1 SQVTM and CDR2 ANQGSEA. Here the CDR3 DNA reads TGCAGCGTTGGTGTCGGGGGGAGCTCCTACGAGCAGTACTTC. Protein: CSVGVGGSSYEQYF.

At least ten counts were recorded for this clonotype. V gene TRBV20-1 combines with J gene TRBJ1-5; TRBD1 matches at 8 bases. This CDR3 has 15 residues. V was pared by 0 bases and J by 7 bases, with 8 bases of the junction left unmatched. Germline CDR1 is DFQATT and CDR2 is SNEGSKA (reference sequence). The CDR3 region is CSARDAGQGRQPQHF. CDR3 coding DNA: TGCAGTGCTAGAGATGCCGGACAGGGTAGGCAGCCCCAGCATTTT.

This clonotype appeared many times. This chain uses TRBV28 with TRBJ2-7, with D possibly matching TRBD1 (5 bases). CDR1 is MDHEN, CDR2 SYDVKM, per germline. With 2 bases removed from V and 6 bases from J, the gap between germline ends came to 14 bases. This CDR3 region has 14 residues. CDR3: CASSLLTVSGEQYF. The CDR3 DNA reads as TGTGCCAGCAGTTTACTGACAGTCTCGGGCGAGCAGTACTTC. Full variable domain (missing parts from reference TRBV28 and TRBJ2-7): DVKVTQSSRYLVKRTGEKVFLECVQDMDHENMFWYRQDPGLGLRLIYFSYDVKMKEKGDIPEGYSVSREKKERFSLILESASTNQTSMYLCASSLLTVSGEQYFGPGTRLTVT.

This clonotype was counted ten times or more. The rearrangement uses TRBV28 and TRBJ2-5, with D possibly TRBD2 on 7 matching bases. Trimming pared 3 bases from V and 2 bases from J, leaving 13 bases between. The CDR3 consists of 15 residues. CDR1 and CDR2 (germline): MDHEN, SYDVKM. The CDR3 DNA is TGTGCCAGCAGTTTTATGGGGGGGGCACAAGAGACCCAGTACTTC. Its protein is CASSFMGGAQETQYF.

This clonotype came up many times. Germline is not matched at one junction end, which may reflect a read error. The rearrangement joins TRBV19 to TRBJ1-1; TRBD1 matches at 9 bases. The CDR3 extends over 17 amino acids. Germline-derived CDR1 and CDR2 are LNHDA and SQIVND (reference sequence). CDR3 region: CASSNFGTGLMNTEAFF. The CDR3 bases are TGTGCCAGTAGTAATTTCGGGACAGGGCTCATGAACACTGAAGCCTTCTTT.

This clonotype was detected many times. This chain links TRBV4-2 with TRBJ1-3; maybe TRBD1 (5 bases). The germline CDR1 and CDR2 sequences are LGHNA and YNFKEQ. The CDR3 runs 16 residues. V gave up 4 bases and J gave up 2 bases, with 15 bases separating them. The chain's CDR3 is CASSLDPGIAGNTIYF. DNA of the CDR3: TGTGCCAGCAGCCTTGACCCAGGGATCGCTGGAAACACCATATATTTT.

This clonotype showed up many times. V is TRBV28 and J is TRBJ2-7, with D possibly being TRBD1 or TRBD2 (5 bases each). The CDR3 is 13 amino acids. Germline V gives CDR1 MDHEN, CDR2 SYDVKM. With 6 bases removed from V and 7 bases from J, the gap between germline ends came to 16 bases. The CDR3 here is CASRSGTYEEQYF. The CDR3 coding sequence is TGTGCCAGCAGATCAGGGACGTACGAAGAGCAGTACTTC.

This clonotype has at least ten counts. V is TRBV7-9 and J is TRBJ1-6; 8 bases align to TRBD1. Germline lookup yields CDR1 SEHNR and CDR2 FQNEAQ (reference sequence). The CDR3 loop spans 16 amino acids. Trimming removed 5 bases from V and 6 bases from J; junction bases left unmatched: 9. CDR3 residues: CASSRAGGDGNSPLHF. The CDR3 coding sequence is TGTGCCAGCAGCCGGGCAGGGGGCGACGGTAATTCACCCCTCCACTTT.

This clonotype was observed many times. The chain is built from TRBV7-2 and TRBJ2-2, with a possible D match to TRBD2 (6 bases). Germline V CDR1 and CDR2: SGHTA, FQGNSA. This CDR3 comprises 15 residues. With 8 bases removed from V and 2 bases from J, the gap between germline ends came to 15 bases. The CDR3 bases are TGTGCCAGCGGAAGGGAGGCTCGTAACACCGGGGAGCTGTTTTTT. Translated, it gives CASGREARNTGELFF.